The sequence of this T cell receptor (beta chain) was determined in a study of T cells in Graves' hyperthyroidism and ophthalmopathy. This CDR3 region has 14 residues. Per germline, CDR1 GTSNPN and CDR2 SVGIG (reference sequence). V lost 8 bases, J lost 1 base, and 10 bases stayed unmatched. The authors deemed Graves' hyperthyroidism stable absent ophthalmopathy progression within 18 months. Using RNA transcripts as the source, TCR beta CDR3 regions were amplified. The HTBI primer set drove a first-round RT-PCR of the TCR CDR3. Each CDR3 protein is one row after TCRdb ran MiXCR on the multiplex PCR reads. The table lists about 320,000 distinct CDR3 sequences, approximately 15% of them singletons.

Sequencing was done on a sample of blood. The chain has TRBV30 and TRBJ1-1; TRBD1 matches at 7 bases. The receptor was derived from a man between 25 and 39 years old with Graves' hyperthyroidism. CDR3 DNA: TGTGCCAGCCTAGACAGGGCCGCGAACACTGAAGCTTTCTTT. It yields the protein CASLDRAANTEAFF. The whole variable domain, remainder taken from reference TRBV30 and TRBJ1-1, is SQTIHQWPATLVQPVGSPLSLECTVEGTSNPNLYWYRQAAGRGLQLLFYSVGIGQISSEVPQNLSASRPQDRQFILSSKKLLLSDSGFYLCASLDRAANTEAFFGQGTRLTVV.